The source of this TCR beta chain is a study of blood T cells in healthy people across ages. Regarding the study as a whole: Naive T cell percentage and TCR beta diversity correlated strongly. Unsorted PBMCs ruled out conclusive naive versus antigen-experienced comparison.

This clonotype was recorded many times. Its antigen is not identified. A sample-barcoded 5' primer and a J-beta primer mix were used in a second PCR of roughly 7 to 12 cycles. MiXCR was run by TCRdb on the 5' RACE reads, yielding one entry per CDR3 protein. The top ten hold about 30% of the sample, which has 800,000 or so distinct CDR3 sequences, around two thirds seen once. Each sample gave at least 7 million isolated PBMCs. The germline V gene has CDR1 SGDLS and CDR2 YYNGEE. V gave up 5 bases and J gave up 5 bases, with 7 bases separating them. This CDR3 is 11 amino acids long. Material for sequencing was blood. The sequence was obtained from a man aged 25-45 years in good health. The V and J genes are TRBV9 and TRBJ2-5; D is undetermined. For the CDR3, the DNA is TGTGCCAGCAGGGATGCTGAGACCCAGTACTTC. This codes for CASRDAETQYF.